These 2 T cell receptor beta chains came from one sample sequenced in a study of T-cell reconstitution after alpha-beta-depleted transplantation in children. The TCRbeta library was prepared with unique molecular identifiers. MiXCR, applied by TCRdb to the PCR reads, yields one record per CDR3 protein. Found here are about 400,000 distinct CDR3 sequences, around 16% of them singletons; the top ten hold under 30%. The sample was PBMCs, mostly from graft donor cells, taken 360 days after TCRalphabeta/CD19-depleted stem cell transplant. All receptors derive from a boy under three years old who had a stem cell transplant for Wiskott-Aldrich syndrome, so the T cells may come from the graft donor.

The V call is TRBV12-3 or TRBV12-4, the J call TRBJ2-4; D is unresolved. CDR3 length: 16 amino acids. The germline V and J ends were trimmed by 5 bases and 0 bases, with 14 bases remaining between them. The CDR3 loop reads CASSPAELVAKNIQYF. In DNA form, the CDR3 reads TGTGCCAGCAGTCCCGCGGAACTCGTAGCCAAAAACATTCAGTACTTC.

This clonotype was counted between two and nine times. The chain combines TRBV2 with TRBJ2-7, with 10 bases aligning to TRBD2. Germline V gene sequence: CDR1 SNHLY, CDR2 FYNNEI. The CDR3 has 15 residues. V lost 3 bases and J lost 2; bases outside the gene matches: 4. The CDR3 loop is CASSEGTSVAYEQYF. For the CDR3, the DNA is TGTGCCAGCAGTGAGGGGACTAGCGTGGCCTACGAGCAGTACTTC.